Following are 21 T cell receptor beta chains from one sample sequenced in a study of control samples from healthy donors and cancer patients. The repertoire was sequenced with immunoSEQ multiplex PCR; TCRdb's copy has only in-frame clones and lacks some. The data contain around 150,000 clones, under 90% of them singletons. Sequencing was done on a sample of blood. The receptor set was obtained from a man in his thirties or forties in good health.

The chain is built from TRBV9 and TRBJ1-2, with 10 bases matching TRBD1. Germline lookup yields CDR1 SGDLS and CDR2 YYNGEE. The V and J ends lost 0 bases and 7 bases, in that order; junction bases with no gene match: 3. The CDR3 sequence is 14 residues long. The CDR3 is CASSVGDRGLGYTF. The CDR3 coding sequence is TGTGCCAGCAGCGTAGGTGACAGGGGGCTTGGCTACACCTTC.

The chain is built from TRBV9 and TRBJ2-6; D is ambiguous. Trimming stripped 2 bases from V and 1 base from J, with 1 base between. CDR1 SGDLS and CDR2 YYNGEE come from the germline V gene. The CDR3 runs to 13 residues. The CDR3 DNA reads TGTGCCAGCAGCGTTTCTGGGGCCAACGTCCTGACTTTC. Its protein product is CASSVSGANVLTF.

This clone came up once. The chain combines TRBV27 with TRBJ2-5, with D perhaps TRBD1 (6 bases). Trimming removed 5 bases at V and 5 bases at J, with 15 bases between. Germline V gene lookup returns CDR1 MNHEY and CDR2 SMNVEV (reference sequence). The CDR3 extends over 14 amino acids. CDR3: CASSPTRGGETQYF. The DNA of the CDR3 is TGTGCCAGCAGTCCAACCAGGGGCGGGGAGACCCAGTACTTC.

The rearrangement joins TRBV9 to TRBJ2-6, with 7 bases fitting TRBD2. V dropped 5 bases and J dropped 4; count of bases not matched to a gene: 6. This CDR3 region has 15 residues. CDR1 and CDR2 from the germline V gene are SGDLS and YYNGEE. DNA for the CDR3: TGTGCCAGCAGGAGGGGAGGGTCCGGGGCCAACGTCCTGACTTTC. Amino acid sequence: CASRRGGSGANVLTF.

The V gene is TRBV9, the J gene TRBJ1-4, with D unresolved. The CDR3 is 14 amino acids. CDR1 is SGDLS and CDR2 is YYNGEE in the germline V gene. Trimming took 1 base from V and 6 from J, leaving 10 bases between them. This CDR3 reads CASSVRPNDEKLFF. In DNA form, the CDR3 reads TGTGCCAGCAGCGTAAGACCGAACGATGAAAAACTGTTTTTT.

This chain joins TRBV6-2 or TRBV6-3 and TRBJ1-2, with no clear D. Germline CDR1 reads MNHEY; CDR2 reads SVGEGT. V shed 5 bases and J shed 4 bases, with 11 bases lying between them. The CDR3 runs 13 residues. The CDR3 coding sequence is TGTGCCAGCAGTCCCGACATGGTCTATGGCTACACCTTC. The encoded protein is CASSPDMVYGYTF.

This clone was detected once. The V gene is TRBV7-2, the J gene TRBJ2-3, with 8 positions matching TRBD2. This CDR3 is built from 18 residues. Trimming at V came to 2 bases and at J to 0 bases, leaving 10 bases not matched to a gene. Per germline, CDR1 SGHTA and CDR2 FQGNSA. The CDR3 DNA is TGTGCCAGCAGCTTAAGTGTTTACGCTAGCGGGAGCACAGATACGCAGTATTTT. This gives the protein CASSLSVYASGSTDTQYF.

The V and J genes are TRBV5-6 and TRBJ1-5; no clear D gene. Trimming removed 4 bases from V and 5 bases from J, with 13 bases in between. The CDR3 sequence is 14 residues long. Germline V gene data show CDR1 as SGHDT and CDR2 as YYEEEE. The CDR3 reads CASSKARWDQPQHF. The CDR3 DNA reads TGTGCCAGCAGCAAAGCCCGGTGGGATCAGCCCCAGCATTTT.

The rearrangement uses TRBV11-2 and TRBJ2-7, with 7 positions matching TRBD2. Germline V CDR1 and CDR2: SGHAT, FQNNGV. The CDR3 is 12 amino acids. V trimming: 8 bases; J trimming: 0 bases; junction bases outside the gene matches: 1. CDR3 protein: CASGGGSYEQYF. CDR3 nucleotides: TGTGCCAGCGGCGGGGGCTCCTACGAGCAGTACTTC.

This clone was seen once. The gene calls are TRBV15 and TRBJ1-2, with D perhaps TRBD1 (5 bases). Germline V gives CDR1 LNHNV, CDR2 YYDKDF (reference sequence). V lost 4 bases and J 3 bases, leaving 15 bases between the germline ends. The CDR3 runs 15 residues. This CDR3 reads CATSTLSTGDYGYTF. The CDR3, as DNA: TGTGCCACCAGCACTCTATCCACAGGTGACTATGGCTACACCTTC.

This clone came up many times. The chain carries TRBV2 and TRBJ1-6; D is perhaps TRBD1 (5 bases). This CDR3 is built from 15 residues. V was shortened by 4 bases and J by 5 bases, with 12 bases between the two germline ends. CDR1 is SNHLY, CDR2 FYNNEI, per germline. The CDR3 here is CASSGGGINNSPLHF. Written as DNA, the CDR3 is TGTGCCAGCAGTGGGGGGGGGATCAATAATTCACCCCTCCACTTT.

The gene calls are TRBV2 and TRBJ2-3; TRBD2 aligns across 7 bases. With 4 bases clipped from V and 1 base from J, the junction kept 5 bases outside the gene matches. The germline V gene encodes CDR1 SNHLY and CDR2 FYNNEI. The CDR3 totals 15 residues. CDR3 loop: CASSADAGGTDTQYF. In DNA, the CDR3 is TGTGCCAGCAGTGCTGATGCGGGGGGCACAGATACGCAGTATTTT.

In nucleotides, the CDR3 is TGTGCCGTAAACCGGGACTGGGGGGAGACCCAGTACTTC. Protein product: CAVNRDWGETQYF. The J gene is TRBJ2-5, the V gene TRBV10-3, with D maybe TRBD2 (6 bases). The ends were cut back, 11 bases at V and 5 bases at J, with 18 bases in the middle. The CDR3 is made up of 13 amino acids. The V gene's germline CDR1 is ENHRY and CDR2 SYGVKD.

DNA of the CDR3: TGTGCCAGCTCACTATCGACTACTAGCACAGATACGCAGTATTTT. This codes for CASSLSTTSTDTQYF. V gene TRBV18 combines with J gene TRBJ2-3; possibly TRBD2 for D (5 bases). This CDR3 has 15 amino acids. From germline, CDR1 is KGHSH and CDR2 LQKENI. The germline V and J ends were trimmed by 4 bases and 0 bases, with 11 bases remaining between them. Using reference TRBV18 and TRBJ2-3 for the parts outside the CDR3, the full variable domain is NAGVMQNPRHLVRRRGQEARLRCSPMKGHSHVYWYRQLPEEGLKFMVYLQKENIIDESGMPKERFSAEFPKEGPSILRIQQVVRGDSAAYFCASSLSTTSTDTQYFGPGTRLTVL.

The V call is TRBV10-3, the J call TRBJ2-1; TRBD2 matches 8 bases. The CDR3 is 13 residues long. From germline, CDR1 is ENHRY and CDR2 SYGVKD. The V gene end was trimmed by 10 bases and the J gene end by 4 bases; junction bases not matched to a gene: 6. The DNA for the CDR3 is TGTGCCACTACTAGCGGAGATTACAATGAGCAGTTCTTC. This gives the protein CATTSGDYNEQFF.

In the case of this clone: Other DNA sequences in this specimen translate into the identical CDR3. The chain combines TRBV19 with TRBJ1-4; 7 bases are a match to TRBD1. V gave up 4 bases and J gave up 4 bases; unmatched junction bases: 3. The CDR3 extends over 14 amino acids. CDR1 is LNHDA, CDR2 SQIVND, per germline (reference sequence). The CDR3 bases are TGTGCCAGTAGTACCCGACAGGGTAATGAAAAACTGTTTTTT. Its protein is CASSTRQGNEKLFF. The full variable domain, rest sourced from reference TRBV19 and TRBJ1-4, is DGGITQSPKYLFRKEGQNVTLSCEQNLNHDAMYWYRQDPGQGLRLIYYSQIVNDFQKGDIAEGYSVSREKKESFPLTVTSAQKNPTAFYLCASSTRQGNEKLFFGSGTQLSVL.

This clone has more than one count but fewer than ten. V is TRBV29-1 and J is TRBJ2-4; TRBD2 might be the D (6 bases). The V end was cut by 4 bases, the J end by 1 base, with 14 bases between. The CDR3 length is 15 residues. Germline CDR1 and CDR2: SQVTM and ANQGSEA. The CDR3 loop reads CSVAGGEKAKNIQYF. The DNA for the CDR3 is TGCAGCGTTGCCGGCGGGGAGAAGGCCAAAAACATTCAGTACTTC.

The V gene is TRBV10-3, the J gene TRBJ2-6, with D perhaps given as TRBD1 or TRBD2 (5 bases each). The CDR3 consists of 16 residues. Germline V gene lookup returns CDR1 ENHRY and CDR2 SYGVKD. Trimming removed 5 bases from V and 2 bases from J, with 13 bases in between. CDR3: CAISWGSVTGANVLTF. The CDR3 DNA reads as TGTGCCATCAGTTGGGGGTCAGTTACTGGGGCCAACGTCCTGACTTTC.

The chain links TRBV7-6 to TRBJ1-4; TRBD1 is a possible D gene (5 bases). CDR1 and CDR2 (germline): SGHVS, FNYEAQ. The CDR3 loop spans 16 amino acids. V was pared by 4 bases and J by 3 bases, with 15 bases between. This CDR3 is CASSSAGQGANEKLFF. DNA of the CDR3: TGTGCCAGCAGCTCTGCCGGCCAGGGTGCTAATGAAAAACTGTTTTTT. Full variable domain (outside the CDR3, taken from reference TRBV7-6 and TRBJ1-4): GAGVSQSPRYKVTKRGQDVALRCDPISGHVSLYWYRQALGQGPEFLTYFNYEAQQDKSGLPNDRFSAERPEGSISTLTIQRTEQRDSAMYRCASSSAGQGANEKLFFGSGTQLSVL.

The CDR3 DNA is TGCGCCAGCAGTGAGCCCTCGGGGGGTCGGCTAGCCGCAGAATCTGGAAACACCATATATTTT. Residues: CASSEPSGGRLAAESGNTIYF. This chain uses TRBV10-1 with TRBJ1-3; TRBD1 might be the D (5 bases). V dropped 2 bases and J dropped 1 base, with 27 bases sitting between them. The V gene's germline CDR1 is WNHNN and CDR2 SYGVQD (reference sequence). The CDR3 is 21 residues long.

The chain carries TRBV19 and TRBJ2-1; D unresolved. Germline lookup yields CDR1 LNHDA and CDR2 SQIVND (reference sequence). V lost 10 bases and J 3 bases, leaving 16 bases between the germline ends. The CDR3 runs 14 residues. The CDR3 loop is CATQLASDYNEQFF. DNA for the CDR3: TGTGCCACCCAACTCGCGTCGGACTACAATGAGCAGTTCTTC. Combining the CDR3 with reference TRBV19 and TRBJ2-1 gives the whole variable domain DGGITQSPKYLFRKEGQNVTLSCEQNLNHDAMYWYRQDPGQGLRLIYYSQIVNDFQKGDIAEGYSVSREKKESFPLTVTSAQKNPTAFYLCATQLASDYNEQFFGPGTRLTVL.